This T cell receptor (beta chain) was identified in a study of shared clonotypes between healthy human individuals. Germline V gives CDR1 MNHEY, CDR2 SVGAGI. CDR3 length equals 15 residues. The V segment lost 5 bases and the J segment 8 bases; nucleotides outside the gene matches: 3. Sequencing was performed with immunoSEQ multiplex PCR; in TCRdb, only in-frame clones are kept and a portion is missing. The sample has roughly 640,000 clones, 95% to 98% seen once. J is TRBJ2-1 and V is TRBV6-5; TRBD2 matches 16 bases. Source material: naive CD4+ T cells sorted from blood. The subset: CD45RA+ positively selected. This TCR was recovered from a woman aged 25 to 39 in good health. CDR3 nucleotides: TGTGCCAGCAGTCAGGGACTAGCGGGAGGGTATGAGCAGTTCTTC. Its protein product is CASSQGLAGGYEQFF.